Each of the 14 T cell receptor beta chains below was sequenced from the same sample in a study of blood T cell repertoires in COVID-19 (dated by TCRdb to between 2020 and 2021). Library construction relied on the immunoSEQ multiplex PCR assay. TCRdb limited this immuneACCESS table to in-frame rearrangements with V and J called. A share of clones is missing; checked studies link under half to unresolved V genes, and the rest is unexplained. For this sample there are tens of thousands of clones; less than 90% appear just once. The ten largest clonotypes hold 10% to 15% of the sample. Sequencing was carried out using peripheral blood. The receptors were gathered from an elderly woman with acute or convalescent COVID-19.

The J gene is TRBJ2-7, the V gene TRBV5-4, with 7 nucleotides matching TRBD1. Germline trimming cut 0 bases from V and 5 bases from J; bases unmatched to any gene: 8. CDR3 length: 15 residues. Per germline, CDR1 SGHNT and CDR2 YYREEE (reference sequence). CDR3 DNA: TGTGCCAGCAGCTTGGGACAGGGTCGCGCCGACGAGCAGTACTTC. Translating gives CASSLGQGRADEQYF.

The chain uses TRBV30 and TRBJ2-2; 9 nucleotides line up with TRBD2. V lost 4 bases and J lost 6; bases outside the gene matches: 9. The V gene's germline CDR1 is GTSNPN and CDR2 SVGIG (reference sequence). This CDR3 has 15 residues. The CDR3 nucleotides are TGTGCCTGGACACCTGGCGGGGGGGCTTCCGGGGAGCTGTTTTTT. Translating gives CAWTPGGGASGELFF.

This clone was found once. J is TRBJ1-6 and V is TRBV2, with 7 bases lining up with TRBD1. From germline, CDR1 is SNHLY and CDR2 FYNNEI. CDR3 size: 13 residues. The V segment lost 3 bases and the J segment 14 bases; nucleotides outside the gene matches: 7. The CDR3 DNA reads TGTGCCAGCAGTGATTTGGGACAGATCACCCTCCACTTT. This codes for CASSDLGQITLHF.

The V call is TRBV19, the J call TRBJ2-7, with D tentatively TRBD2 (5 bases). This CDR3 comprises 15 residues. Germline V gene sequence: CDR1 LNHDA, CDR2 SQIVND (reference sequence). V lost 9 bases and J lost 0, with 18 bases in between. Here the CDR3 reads CASNKDAGSSYEQYF. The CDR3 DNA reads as TGTGCCAGCAACAAGGACGCGGGCAGCTCCTACGAGCAGTACTTC.

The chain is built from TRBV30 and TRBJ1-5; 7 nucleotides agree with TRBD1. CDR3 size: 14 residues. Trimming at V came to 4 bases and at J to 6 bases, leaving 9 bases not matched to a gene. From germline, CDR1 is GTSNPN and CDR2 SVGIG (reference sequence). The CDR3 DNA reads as TGTGCCTGGACTCAAGGGGGCAAGGGTCAGCCCCAGCATTTT. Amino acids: CAWTQGGKGQPQHF. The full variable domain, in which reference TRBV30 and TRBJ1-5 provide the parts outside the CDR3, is SQTIHQWPATLVQPVGSPLSLECTVEGTSNPNLYWYRQAAGRGLQLLFYSVGIGQISSEVPQNLSASRPQDRQFILSSKKLLLSDSGFYLCAWTQGGKGQPQHFGDGTRLSIL.

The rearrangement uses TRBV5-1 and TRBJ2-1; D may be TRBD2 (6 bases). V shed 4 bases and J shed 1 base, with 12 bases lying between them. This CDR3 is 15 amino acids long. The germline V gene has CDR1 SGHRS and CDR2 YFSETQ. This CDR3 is CASSTGVESYNEQFF. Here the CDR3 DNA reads TGCGCCAGCAGCACGGGGGTAGAATCCTACAATGAGCAGTTCTTC.

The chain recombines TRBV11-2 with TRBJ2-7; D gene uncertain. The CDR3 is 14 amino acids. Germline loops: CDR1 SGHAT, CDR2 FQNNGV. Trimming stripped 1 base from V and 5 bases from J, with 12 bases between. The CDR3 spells CASSLVSSTDEQYF. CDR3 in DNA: TGTGCCAGCAGCTTAGTGTCGTCGACTGACGAGCAGTACTTC.

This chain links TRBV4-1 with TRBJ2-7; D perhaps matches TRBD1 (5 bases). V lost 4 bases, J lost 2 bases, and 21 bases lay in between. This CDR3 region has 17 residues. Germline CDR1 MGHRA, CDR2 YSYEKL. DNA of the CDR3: TGCGCCAGCAGCCCCAGCCGTGGGGCAGGGATTCCCTACGAGCAGTACTTC. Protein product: CASSPSRGAGIPYEQYF.

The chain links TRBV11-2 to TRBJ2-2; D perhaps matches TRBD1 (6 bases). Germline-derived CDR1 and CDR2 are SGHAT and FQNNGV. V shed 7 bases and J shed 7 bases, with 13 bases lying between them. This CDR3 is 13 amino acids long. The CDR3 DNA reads TGTGCCAGCAACGACAGGCAGGGCGGGGAGCTGTTTTTT. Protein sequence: CASNDRQGGELFF.

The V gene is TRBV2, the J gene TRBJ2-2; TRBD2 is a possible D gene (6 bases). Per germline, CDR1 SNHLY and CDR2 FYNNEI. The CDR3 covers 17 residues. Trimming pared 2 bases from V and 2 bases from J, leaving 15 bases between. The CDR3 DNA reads TGTGCCAGCAGTGAACCATTGGGGGGACGTAACACCGGGGAGCTGTTTTTT. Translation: CASSEPLGGRNTGELFF.

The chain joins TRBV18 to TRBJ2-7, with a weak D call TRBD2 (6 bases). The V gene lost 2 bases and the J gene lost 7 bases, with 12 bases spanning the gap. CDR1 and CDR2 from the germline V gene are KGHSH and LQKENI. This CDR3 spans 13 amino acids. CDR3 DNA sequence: TGTGCCAGCTCACCAAGGAGGGCTGGAGAGCAGTACTTC. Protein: CASSPRRAGEQYF.

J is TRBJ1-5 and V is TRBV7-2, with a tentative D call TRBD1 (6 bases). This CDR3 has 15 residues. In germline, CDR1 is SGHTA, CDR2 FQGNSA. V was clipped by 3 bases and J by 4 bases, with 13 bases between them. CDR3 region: CASSLTGQMNQPQHF. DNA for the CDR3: TGTGCCAGCAGCTTGACAGGCCAAATGAATCAGCCCCAGCATTTT.

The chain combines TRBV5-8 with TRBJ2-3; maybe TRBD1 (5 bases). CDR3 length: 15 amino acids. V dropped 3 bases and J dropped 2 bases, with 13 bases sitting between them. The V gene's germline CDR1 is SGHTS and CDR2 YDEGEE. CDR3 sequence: CASSSSGRTTDTQYF. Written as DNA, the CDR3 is TGTGCCAGCAGCTCATCAGGGCGCACCACAGATACGCAGTATTTT.

The CDR3 coding sequence is TGTGCCAGTACCCCCGGTCAGGGTCTGGAGACCCAGTACTTC. Translation: CASTPGQGLETQYF. The V gene is TRBV19, the J gene TRBJ2-5; maybe TRBD1 (5 bases). V was pared by 7 bases and J by 5 bases, with 17 bases between. The length of the CDR3 is 14 residues. Germline CDR1 LNHDA, CDR2 SQIVND (reference sequence).